This T cell receptor (beta chain) was captured by sequencing in a study of blood T cell repertoires in COVID-19. Measured with immunoSEQ multiplex PCR; TCRdb has only the in-frame clones, and not every one. Among about 130,000 clones listed, 60% to 85% were seen once. Sequencing was done on a sample of peripheral blood. The clonotype was recovered from a man at least 80 years old with acute or convalescent COVID-19.

The CDR3 reads CASSGGSGGTYTDTQYF. In nucleotides, the CDR3 is TGTGCCAGCAGTGGGGGTAGCGGGGGGACATACACAGATACGCAGTATTTT. The chain is built from TRBV6-1 and TRBJ2-3; 10 nucleotides align to TRBD2. Germline lookup yields CDR1 MNHNS and CDR2 SASEGT. This CDR3 contains 17 residues. V shed 4 bases, J shed 2 bases, and the junction held 9 bases outside the gene matches.